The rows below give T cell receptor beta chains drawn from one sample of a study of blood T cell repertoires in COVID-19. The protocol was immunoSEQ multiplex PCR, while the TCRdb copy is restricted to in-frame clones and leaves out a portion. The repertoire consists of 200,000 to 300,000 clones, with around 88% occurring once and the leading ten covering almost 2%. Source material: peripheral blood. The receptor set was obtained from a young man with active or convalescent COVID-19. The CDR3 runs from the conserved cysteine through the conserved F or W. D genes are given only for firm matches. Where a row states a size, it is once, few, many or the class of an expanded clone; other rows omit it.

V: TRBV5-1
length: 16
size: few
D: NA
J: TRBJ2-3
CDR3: CASSLDVAAGTDTQYF
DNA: TGCGCCAGCAGCTTGGACGTCGCGGCAGGGACAGATACGCAGTATTTT

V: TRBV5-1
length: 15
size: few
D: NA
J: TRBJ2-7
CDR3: CASSVGLYGTYEQYF
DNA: TGCGCCAGCAGCGTCGGACTGTATGGGACTTACGAGCAGTACTTC

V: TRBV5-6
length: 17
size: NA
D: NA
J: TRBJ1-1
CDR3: CASTKSQNSLMNTEAFF
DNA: TGTGCCAGCACCAAATCCCAAAACAGCCTCATGAACACTGAAGCTTTCTTT

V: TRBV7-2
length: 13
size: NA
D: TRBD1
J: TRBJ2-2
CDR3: CASDRGNTGELFF
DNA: TGTGCCAGCGACAGGGGCAACACCGGGGAGCTGTTTTTT

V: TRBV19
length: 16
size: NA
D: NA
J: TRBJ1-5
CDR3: CASRPGGALPGEPQHF
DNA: TGTGCCAGTAGGCCCGGGGGGGCCCTACCCGGGGAGCCCCAGCATTTT

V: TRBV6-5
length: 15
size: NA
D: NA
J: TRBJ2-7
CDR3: CASSYSRRGSYEQYF
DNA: TGTGCCAGCAGTTACTCAAGACGCGGCTCCTACGAGCAGTACTTC

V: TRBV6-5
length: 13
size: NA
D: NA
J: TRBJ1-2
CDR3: CASSRGHGDGYTF
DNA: TGTGCCAGCAGCCGGGGACACGGCGATGGCTACACCTTC

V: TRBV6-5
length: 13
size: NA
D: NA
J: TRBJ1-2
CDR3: CATQESADYGYTF
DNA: TGTGCCACCCAAGAGAGTGCGGACTATGGCTACACCTTC

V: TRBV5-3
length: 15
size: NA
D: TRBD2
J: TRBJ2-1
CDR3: CARSLGQGTSSKQFF
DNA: TGTGCCAGAAGCTTGGGTCAGGGGACTAGCTCTAAGCAGTTCTTC

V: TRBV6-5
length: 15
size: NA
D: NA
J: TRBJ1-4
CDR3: CASSPLQATNEKLFF
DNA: TGTGCCAGCAGTCCCCTACAGGCAACTAATGAAAAACTGTTTTTT

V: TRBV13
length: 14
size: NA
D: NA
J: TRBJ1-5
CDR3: CASSLGASNQPQHF
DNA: TGTGCCAGCAGCTTAGGAGCCTCTAATCAGCCCCAGCATTTT

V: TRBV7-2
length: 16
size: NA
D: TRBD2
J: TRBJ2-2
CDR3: CASSSLAGGNTGELFF
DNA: TGTGCCAGCAGCTCCCTCGCGGGGGGGAACACCGGGGAGCTGTTTTTT

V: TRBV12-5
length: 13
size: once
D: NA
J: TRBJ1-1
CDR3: CASGLNHFTEAFF
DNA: TGTGCTAGTGGTTTAAACCACTTCACTGAAGCTTTCTTT

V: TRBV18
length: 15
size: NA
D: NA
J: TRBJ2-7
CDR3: CASSSRSGALDEQYF
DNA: TGTGCCAGCTCATCTCGATCGGGAGCCCTCGACGAGCAGTACTTC

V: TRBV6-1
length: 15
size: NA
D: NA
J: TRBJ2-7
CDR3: CASSEDWGSNYEQYF
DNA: TGTGCCAGCAGTGAAGACTGGGGCAGTAACTACGAGCAGTACTTC

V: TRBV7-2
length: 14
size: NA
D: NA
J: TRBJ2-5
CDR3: CASSLEGRAETQYF
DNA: TGTGCCAGCAGCTTAGAAGGCAGGGCGGAGACCCAGTACTTC

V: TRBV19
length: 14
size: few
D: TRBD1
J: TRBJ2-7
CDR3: CASTGTGTPYEQYF
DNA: TGTGCCAGCACCGGGACAGGGACCCCCTACGAGCAGTACTTC

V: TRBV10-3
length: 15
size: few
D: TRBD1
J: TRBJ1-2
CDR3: CAIMQSRGLGGGYTF
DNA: TGTGCCATCATGCAGTCCAGGGGGCTCGGCGGTGGCTACACCTTC

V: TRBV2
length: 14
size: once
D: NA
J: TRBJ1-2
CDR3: CASSEHPQSYGYTF
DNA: TGTGCCAGCAGTGAACATCCACAAAGCTATGGCTACACCTTC

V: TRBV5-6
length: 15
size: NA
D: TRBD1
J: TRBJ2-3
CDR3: CASSYRDRKTDTQYF
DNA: TGTGCCAGCAGCTACCGGGACAGGAAAACAGATACGCAGTATTTT

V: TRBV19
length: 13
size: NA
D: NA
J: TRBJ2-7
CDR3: CASSPTGSHEQYF
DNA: TGTGCCAGTAGTCCCACAGGGTCCCACGAGCAGTACTTC

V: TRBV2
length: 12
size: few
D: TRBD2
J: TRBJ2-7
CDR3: CARASGFGEQYF
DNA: TGTGCCAGGGCTAGCGGGTTTGGGGAGCAGTACTTC

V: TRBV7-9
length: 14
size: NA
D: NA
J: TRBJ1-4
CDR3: CASSLIQGREKLFF
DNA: TGTGCCAGCAGCTTAATACAGGGAAGGGAAAAACTGTTTTTT

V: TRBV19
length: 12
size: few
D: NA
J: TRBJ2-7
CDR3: CASSPGAYEQYF
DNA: TGTGCCAGTAGTCCGGGGGCCTACGAGCAGTACTTC

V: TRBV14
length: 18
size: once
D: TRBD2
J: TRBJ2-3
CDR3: CASSQEVAGGWGTDTQYF
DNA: TGTGCCAGCAGCCAAGAGGTAGCGGGGGGGTGGGGCACAGATACGCAGTATTTT

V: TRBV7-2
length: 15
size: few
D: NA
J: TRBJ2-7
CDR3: CASSYRDTSSYEQYF
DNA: TGTGCCAGCAGCTACCGGGACACGAGCTCCTACGAGCAGTACTTC

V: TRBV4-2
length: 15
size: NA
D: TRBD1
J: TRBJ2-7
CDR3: CASSQASGTGGEQYF
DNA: TGTGCCAGCAGCCAAGCCTCCGGGACAGGGGGCGAGCAGTACTTC

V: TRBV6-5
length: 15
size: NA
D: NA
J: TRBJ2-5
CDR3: CASSYSTTPEVTQYF
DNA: TGTGCCAGCAGTTACTCGACTACTCCTGAAGTGACCCAGTACTTC

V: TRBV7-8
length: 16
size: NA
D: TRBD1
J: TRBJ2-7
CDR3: CASSKLEGTGVSEQYF
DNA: TGTGCCAGCAGCAAGCTGGAGGGGACAGGGGTTAGCGAGCAGTACTTC

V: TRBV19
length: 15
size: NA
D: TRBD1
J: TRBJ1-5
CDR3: CASSRTGEINQPQHF
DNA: TGTGCCAGTAGTAGGACAGGAGAGATCAATCAGCCCCAGCATTTT

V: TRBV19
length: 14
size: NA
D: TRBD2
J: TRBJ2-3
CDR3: CASSTAGGSDTQYF
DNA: TGTGCCAGTAGTACGGCGGGGGGGTCAGATACGCAGTATTTT

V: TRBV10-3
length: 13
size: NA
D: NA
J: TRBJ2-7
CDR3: CAISQGLSYEQYF
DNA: TGTGCCATCTCCCAGGGGCTATCCTACGAGCAGTACTTC

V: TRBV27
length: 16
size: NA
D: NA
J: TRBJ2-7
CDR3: CASSLSLSGFSYEQYF
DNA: TGTGCCAGCAGTTTATCCCTATCAGGGTTCTCCTACGAGCAGTACTTC

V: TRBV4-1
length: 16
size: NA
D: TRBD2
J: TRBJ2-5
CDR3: CASSQGGTSGGETQYF
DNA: TGCGCCAGCAGCCAAGGCGGGACTAGCGGGGGGGAGACCCAGTACTTC

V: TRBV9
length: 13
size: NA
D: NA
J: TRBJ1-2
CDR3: CASSPGGNYGYTF
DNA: TGTGCCAGCAGCCCCGGGGGGAACTATGGCTACACCTTC